The rows below give T cell receptor beta chains drawn from one sample of a study of blood T cell repertoires in COVID-19. Measured with immunoSEQ multiplex PCR; TCRdb has only the in-frame clones, and not every one. This table has about 190,000 clones, 82% appearing once. The sample was peripheral blood. These receptors all come from a woman aged 30 to 39 with acute or convalescent COVID-19. CDR3s include the opening cysteine and the closing phenylalanine or tryptophan. The D gene is left open where the match is weak. Clone sizes are given selectively: once, few, many, or a class where the clone is expanded.

j_call d_call v_call clone_size cdr3_length cdr3_aa cdr3_nt
TRBJ1-5 - TRBV6-5 - 15 CASSSLRTVNQPQHF TGTGCCAGCAGTTCCTTACGGACAGTCAATCAGCCCCAGCATTTT
TRBJ2-1 TRBD2 TRBV4-3 - 18 CASSQEWTSGRRGDEQFF TGCGCCAGCAGCCAAGAATGGACTAGCGGGAGGAGGGGCGATGAGCAGTTCTTC
TRBJ1-1 - TRBV2 - 12 CASREPNTEAFF TGTGCCAGCAGGGAACCAAACACTGAAGCTTTCTTT
TRBJ2-2 TRBD2 TRBV29-1 - 15 CSVPPPSGVTGELFF TGCAGCGTCCCCCCTCCTAGCGGGGTTACCGGGGAGCTGTTTTTT
TRBJ1-4 TRBD1 TRBV5-1 once 13 CASSLGTGEKLFF TGCGCCAGCAGCTTGGGGACAGGGGAGAAACTGTTTTTT
TRBJ2-7 - TRBV9 - 12 CASSAQLGEQYF TGTGCCAGCAGCGCCCAACTAGGGGAGCAGTACTTC
TRBJ1-2 TRBD1 TRBV4-3 - 18 CASSQDVDRGLGGYGYTF TGCGCCAGCAGCCAAGATGTGGACAGGGGATTAGGCGGCTATGGCTACACCTTC
TRBJ1-5 - TRBV5-6 - 12 CASSLGPQPQHF TGTGCCAGCAGCTTGGGTCCACAGCCCCAGCATTTT
TRBJ2-1 TRBD1 TRBV5-1 - 16 CASSLSAGGSYNEQFF TGCGCCAGCAGCTTATCCGCAGGGGGATCCTACAATGAGCAGTTCTTC
TRBJ2-7 - TRBV27 - 13 CASSIHSSYEQYF TGTGCCAGCAGTATCCATAGCTCCTACGAGCAGTACTTC
TRBJ2-1 TRBD2 TRBV7-8 - 16 CASSRQRGNSYNEQFF TGTGCCAGCAGCCGCCAGCGGGGGAATTCCTACAATGAGCAGTTCTTC
TRBJ1-2 - TRBV27 - 15 CASSLRTTGLTGYTF TGTGCCAGCAGTTTAAGGACCACAGGGCTTACGGGCTACACCTTC
TRBJ1-4 - TRBV30 - 15 CAWSVLRGTREKLFF TGTGCCTGGAGTGTACTAAGGGGAACGAGGGAAAAACTGTTTTTT
TRBJ2-5 - TRBV4-3 - 15 CASSQGLAGQETQYF TGCGCCAGCAGCCAAGGCCTGGCAGGGCAAGAGACCCAGTACTTC
TRBJ1-2 TRBD1 TRBV27 - 13 CASQGGGQGFYTF TGTGCCAGCCAAGGGGGAGGACAGGGTTTCTACACCTTC
TRBJ1-2 TRBD1 TRBV27 few 15 CASSLRDRGGDGYTF TGTGCCAGCAGTTTAAGGGACAGAGGGGGCGATGGCTACACCTTC
TRBJ2-5 TRBD1 TRBV5-5 - 14 CASSSTGGQETQYF TGTGCCAGCAGCTCGACAGGGGGGCAAGAGACCCAGTACTTC
TRBJ1-3 TRBD1 TRBV11-2 - 15 CASSLTGGGRNTIYF TGTGCCAGCAGCCTCACAGGGGGTGGTAGGAACACCATATATTTT
TRBJ1-2 TRBD1 TRBV28 once 14 CASSRTDRGNGYTF TGTGCCAGCAGCAGAACGGACAGGGGGAATGGCTACACCTTC
TRBJ2-1 - TRBV4-2 few 16 CASSQEQGTAGGEQFF TGTGCCAGCAGCCAAGAGCAGGGGACTGCAGGGGGTGAGCAGTTCTTC
TRBJ1-2 - TRBV15 few 17 CATSRVRSRGVNGGYTF TGTGCCACCAGCAGAGTAAGGTCCAGGGGAGTTAACGGTGGCTACACCTTC
TRBJ1-1 - TRBV19 - 13 CASSRGMNTEAFF TGTGCCAGTAGTAGAGGTATGAACACTGAAGCTTTCTTT